A single sample gave rise to the 7 T cell receptor beta chains below, sequenced in a study of shared clonotypes between healthy human individuals. Produced via immunoSEQ multiplex PCR; TCRdb's table is partial and in-frame only. The repertoire holds roughly 1.4 million clones, with 98% to 99% as singletons. The sequenced material came from naive CD4+ T cells sorted from blood. The subset denotes: CD45RA+ positively selected. These receptors were obtained from a young man in good health.

The chain has TRBV28 and TRBJ2-3; a possible D gene is TRBD1 (5 bases). This CDR3 contains 17 residues. Germline CDR1 MDHEN, CDR2 SYDVKM. Trimming took off 5 bases at V and 2 bases at J, with 20 bases between the two ends. The CDR3 DNA reads TGTGCCAGCAGTCCTGTCGGACACCCTGAAACCACAGATACGCAGTATTTT. Translation: CASSPVGHPETTDTQYF.

The gene calls are TRBV29-1 and TRBJ2-3, with D perhaps assigned TRBD1 or TRBD2 (5 bases each). The CDR3 is 15 residues long. Trimming took 6 bases from V and 3 from J, leaving 19 bases between them. The germline gives CDR1 SQVTM, CDR2 ANQGSEA. CDR3 nucleotide sequence: TGCAGCGTCCGGGGACCCCACCTGGGGACAGATACGCAGTATTTT. Protein sequence: CSVRGPHLGTDTQYF.

The J gene is TRBJ1-3, the V gene TRBV2; TRBD1 might be the D (5 bases). The CDR3 is 18 amino acids. CDR1 and CDR2 (germline): SNHLY, FYNNEI. V gave up 3 bases and J gave up 0 bases, with 18 bases separating them. The CDR3 coding sequence is TGTGCCAGCAGTGAGTACAACTGGGACCCCGACTCTGGAAACACCATATATTTT. This encodes CASSEYNWDPDSGNTIYF.

This clone was observed a single time. The chain links TRBV6-4 to TRBJ2-1, with D tentatively TRBD2 (6 bases). This CDR3 region has 17 residues. Trimming took off 4 bases at V and 9 bases at J, with 25 bases between the two ends. Germline V gives CDR1 MRHNA, CDR2 SNTAGT. The CDR3 reads CASSVNRGNFRLTEQFF. The CDR3 nucleotides are TGTGCCAGCAGTGTTAATCGCGGGAACTTTCGACTCACTGAGCAGTTCTTC.

This chain joins TRBV5-1 and TRBJ2-5; 8 positions match TRBD2. CDR1 and CDR2 (germline): SGHRS, YFSETQ. The CDR3 is 15 residues long. The trim removed 4 bases at V and 5 bases at J, leaving 10 bases unmatched. CDR3 residues: CASSPNTSGGETQYF. In DNA form, the CDR3 reads TGCGCCAGCAGCCCCAACACTAGCGGAGGGGAGACCCAGTACTTC.

This chain joins TRBV9 and TRBJ2-7; D perhaps matches TRBD1 (6 bases). The V end lost 0 bases, the J end lost 2 bases, and 9 bases lay between the germline ends. The CDR3 runs 14 residues. Germline V gene data show CDR1 as SGDLS and CDR2 as YYNGEE. The CDR3 loop is CASSVAWGPYEQYF. The CDR3, as DNA: TGTGCCAGCAGCGTAGCATGGGGGCCCTACGAGCAGTACTTC. The full variable domain, its missing parts supplied by reference TRBV9 and TRBJ2-7, is DSGVTQTPKHLITATGQRVTLRCSPRSGDLSVYWYQQSLDQGLQFLIQYYNGEERAKGNILERFSAQQFPDLHSELNLSSLELGDSALYFCASSVAWGPYEQYFGPGTRLTVT.

This clone was seen only once. The gene calls are TRBV2 and TRBJ2-3, with D uncertain. Germline V CDR1 and CDR2: SNHLY, FYNNEI. This CDR3 spans 15 amino acids. Trimming removed 3 bases from V and 0 bases from J, with 10 bases in between. The CDR3 sequence: CASSDEGLSTDTQYF. The CDR3 nucleotides read TGTGCCAGCAGTGACGAAGGTCTCAGCACAGATACGCAGTATTTT.